The present entry profiles one T cell receptor beta chain with its context. V lost 6 bases and J lost 7; bases outside the gene matches: 9. Germline CDR1 MNHEY, CDR2 SMNVEV (reference sequence). CDR3 size: 16 residues. The sample belongs to a study of blood T cell repertoires in COVID-19. Using immunoSEQ multiplex PCR, the repertoire was profiled, and TCRdb retains in-frame clones only, with some absent. The sample holds 95,000 to 120,000 clones; roughly 80% are singletons and the top ten take under 2%. The sample was peripheral blood. The chain is built from TRBV27 and TRBJ2-2; 12 bases are a match to TRBD2. This clonotype originated in a man aged 45-65 years with acute or convalescent COVID-19. The CDR3 DNA reads TGTGCCAGCAGCCCGGGACTAGCGGGTAGAGGCGGGGAGCTGTTTTTT. This encodes CASSPGLAGRGGELFF.